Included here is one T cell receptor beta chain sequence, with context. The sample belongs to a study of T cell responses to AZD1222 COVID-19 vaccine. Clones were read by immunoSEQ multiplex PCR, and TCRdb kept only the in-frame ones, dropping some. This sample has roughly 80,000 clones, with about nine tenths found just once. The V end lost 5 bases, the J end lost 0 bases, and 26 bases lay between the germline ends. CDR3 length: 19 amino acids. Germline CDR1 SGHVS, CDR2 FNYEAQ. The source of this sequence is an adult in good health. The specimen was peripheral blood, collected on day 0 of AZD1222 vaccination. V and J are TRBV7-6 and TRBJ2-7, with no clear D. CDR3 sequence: CASSHGVPGDWISSYEQYF. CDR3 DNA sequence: TGTGCCAGCAGCCACGGCGTGCCTGGGGATTGGATCAGCTCCTACGAGCAGTACTTC.